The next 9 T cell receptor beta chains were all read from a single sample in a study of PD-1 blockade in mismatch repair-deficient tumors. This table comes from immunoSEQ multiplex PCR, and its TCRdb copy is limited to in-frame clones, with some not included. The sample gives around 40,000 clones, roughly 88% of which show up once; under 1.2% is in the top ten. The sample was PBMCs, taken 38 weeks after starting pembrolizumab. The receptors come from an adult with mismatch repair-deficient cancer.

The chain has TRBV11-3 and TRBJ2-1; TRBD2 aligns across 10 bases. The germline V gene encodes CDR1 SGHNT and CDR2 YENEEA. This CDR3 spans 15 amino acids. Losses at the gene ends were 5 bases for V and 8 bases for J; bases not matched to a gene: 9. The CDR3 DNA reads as TGTGCCAGCAGCGTTTCTAGCGGGAGTTGGGATGAGCAGTTCTTC. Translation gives CASSVSSGSWDEQFF.

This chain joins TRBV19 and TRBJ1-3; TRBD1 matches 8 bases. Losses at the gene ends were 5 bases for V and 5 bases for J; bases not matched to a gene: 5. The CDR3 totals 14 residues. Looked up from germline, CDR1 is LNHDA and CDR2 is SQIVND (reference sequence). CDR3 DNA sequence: TGTGCCAGTAGTTCCTGGGACAGGAGAAACACCATATATTTT. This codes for CASSSWDRRNTIYF.

CDR3 nucleotide sequence: TGTGCCAGCAGTTTAGCGGGAGCAGTAGAGACCCAGTACTTC. This translates into CASSLAGAVETQYF. The rearrangement uses TRBV28 and TRBJ2-5; 7 bases match TRBD2. Germline V gives CDR1 MDHEN, CDR2 SYDVKM. The CDR3 is 14 amino acids. J was trimmed by 4 bases and V by 2 bases; bases with no gene match: 4.

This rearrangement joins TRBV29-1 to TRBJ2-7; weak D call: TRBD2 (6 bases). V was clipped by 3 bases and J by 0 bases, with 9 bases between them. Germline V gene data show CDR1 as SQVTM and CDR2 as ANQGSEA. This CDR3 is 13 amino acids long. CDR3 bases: TGCAGCGTTGAGGGGGGAGGCTCCTACGAGCAGTACTTC. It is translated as CSVEGGGSYEQYF.

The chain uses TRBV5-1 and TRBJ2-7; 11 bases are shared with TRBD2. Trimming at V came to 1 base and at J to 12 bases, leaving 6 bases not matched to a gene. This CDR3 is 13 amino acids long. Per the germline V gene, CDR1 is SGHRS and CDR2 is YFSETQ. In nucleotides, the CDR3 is TGCGCCAGCAGCTTGTCTACTAGCGGGAGTATGTACTTC. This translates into CASSLSTSGSMYF.

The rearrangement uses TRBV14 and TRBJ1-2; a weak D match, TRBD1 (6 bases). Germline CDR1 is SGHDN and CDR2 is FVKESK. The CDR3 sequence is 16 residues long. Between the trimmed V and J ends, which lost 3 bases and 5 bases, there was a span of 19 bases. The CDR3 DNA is TGTGCCAGCAGCCAGAAGTTCCAGGGGTTGAGATATGGCTACACCTTC. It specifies CASSQKFQGLRYGYTF. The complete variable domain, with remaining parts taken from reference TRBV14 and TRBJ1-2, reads EAGVTQFPSHSVIEKGQTVTLRCDPISGHDNLYWYRRVMGKEIKFLLHFVKESKQDESGMPNNRFLAERTGGTYSTLKVQPAELEDSGVYFCASSQKFQGLRYGYTFGSGTRLTVV.

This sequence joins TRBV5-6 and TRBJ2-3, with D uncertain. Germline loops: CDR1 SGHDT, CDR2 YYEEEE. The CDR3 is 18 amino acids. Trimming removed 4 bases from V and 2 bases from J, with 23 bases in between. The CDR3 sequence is CASSAPRLFDFDTDTQYF. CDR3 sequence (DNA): TGTGCCAGCAGCGCACCGCGGCTATTCGACTTCGACACAGATACGCAGTATTTT.

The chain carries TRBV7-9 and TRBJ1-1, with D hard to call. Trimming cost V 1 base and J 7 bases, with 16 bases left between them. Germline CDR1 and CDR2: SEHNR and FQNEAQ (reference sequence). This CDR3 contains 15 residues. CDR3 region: CASSLVEGEEYEAFF. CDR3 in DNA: TGTGCCAGCAGCTTAGTGGAGGGAGAAGAATATGAAGCTTTCTTT.

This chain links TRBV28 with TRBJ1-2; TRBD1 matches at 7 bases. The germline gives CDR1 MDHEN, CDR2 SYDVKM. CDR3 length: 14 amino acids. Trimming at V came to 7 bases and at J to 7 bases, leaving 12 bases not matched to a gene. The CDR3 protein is CASMVRGQVAGYTF. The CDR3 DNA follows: TGTGCCAGCATGGTCCGAGGACAGGTGGCTGGCTACACCTTC.